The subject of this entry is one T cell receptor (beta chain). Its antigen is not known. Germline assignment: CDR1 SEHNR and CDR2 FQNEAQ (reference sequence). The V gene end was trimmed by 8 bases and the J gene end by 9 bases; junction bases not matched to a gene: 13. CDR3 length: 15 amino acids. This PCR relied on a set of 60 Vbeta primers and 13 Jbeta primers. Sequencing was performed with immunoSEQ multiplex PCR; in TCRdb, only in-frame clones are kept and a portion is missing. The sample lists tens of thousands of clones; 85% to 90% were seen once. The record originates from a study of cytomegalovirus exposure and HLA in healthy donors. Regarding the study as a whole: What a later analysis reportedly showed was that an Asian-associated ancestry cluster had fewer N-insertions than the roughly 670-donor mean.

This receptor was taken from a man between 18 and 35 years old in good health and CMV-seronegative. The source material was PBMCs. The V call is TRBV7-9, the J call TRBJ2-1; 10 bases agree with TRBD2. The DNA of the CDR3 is TGTGCCAGCCTAAGTCCCAGCGGGAGGGCTGCTGAGCAGTTCTTC. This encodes CASLSPSGRAAEQFF.